Presented here are 18 T cell receptor beta chains from one specimen sequenced in a study of blood T cell repertoires in COVID-19. Generated by immunoSEQ multiplex PCR, the TCRdb table keeps only in-frame clones and is missing some. The sample gives about 83,000 clones, about 85% of which show up once; 3% is in the top ten. Input material: peripheral blood. All receptors come from a woman in her fifties or sixties with active or convalescent COVID-19.

The J gene is TRBJ2-5, the V gene TRBV19; D is unresolved. Germline V gives CDR1 LNHDA, CDR2 SQIVND (reference sequence). The germline V and J ends were trimmed by 5 bases and 2 bases, with 15 bases remaining between them. The CDR3 has 15 amino acids. CDR3 sequence (DNA): TGTGCCAGTAGTCCCCCGGCCGGGTTTCAAGAGACCCAGTACTTC. It yields the protein CASSPPAGFQETQYF.

The chain employs TRBV4-3 and TRBJ2-7, with D possibly matching TRBD1 (6 bases). V was pared by 1 base and J by 2 bases, with 9 bases between. Per germline, CDR1 LGHNA and CDR2 YSLEER. This CDR3 has 14 amino acids. The CDR3 DNA reads as TGCGCCAGCAGCCAAGCCAGGGGAACCTACGAGCAGTACTTC. Translation gives CASSQARGTYEQYF.

The chain is built from TRBV9 and TRBJ1-6, with 10 bases aligning to TRBD1. V was clipped by 4 bases and J by 9 bases; unmatched bases: 4. CDR1 and CDR2 from the germline V gene are SGDLS and YYNGEE. The CDR3 length is 14 residues. The CDR3 DNA sequence: TGTGCCAGCAGCTCAGGACAGGGGGGTTCACCCCTCCACTTT. Its protein is CASSSGQGGSPLHF.

This clone was detected a few times. The chain has TRBV7-3 and TRBJ2-3; 7 bases align to TRBD2. Germline loops: CDR1 SGHTA, CDR2 FQGTGA. Trimming took 3 bases from V and 2 from J; bases not matched to a gene: 5. The CDR3 length is 15 residues. The CDR3 loop is CASSLARGNTDTQYF. As DNA, the CDR3 is TGTGCCAGCAGCTTGGCGCGGGGGAACACAGATACGCAGTATTTT.

The chain couples TRBV30 to TRBJ1-1, with 8 positions matching TRBD1. V lost 4 bases, J lost 7 bases, and 8 bases stayed unmatched. The CDR3 sequence is 13 residues long. Germline CDR1 reads GTSNPN; CDR2 reads SVGIG (reference sequence). CDR3 bases: TGTGCCTGGACCCTACACAGGGGGGATGAAGCTTTCTTT. As protein: CAWTLHRGDEAFF.

The chain recombines TRBV9 with TRBJ2-1; tentative D call: TRBD2 (6 bases). This CDR3 contains 15 residues. Germline CDR1 reads SGDLS; CDR2 reads YYNGEE. V was clipped by 4 bases and J by 6 bases, with 17 bases between them. CDR3 nucleotides: TGTGCCAGCAGCCTTGGGGGGTCAGGAGTCAATGAGCAGTTCTTC. Translated: CASSLGGSGVNEQFF.

The rearrangement links TRBV30 to TRBJ1-1; 10 nucleotides align to TRBD1. V trimming: 3 bases; J trimming: 4 bases; junction bases outside the gene matches: 2. The CDR3 consists of 13 residues. CDR1 is GTSNPN, CDR2 SVGIG, per germline (reference sequence). The CDR3 protein is CAWRTGGGTEAFF. As DNA, the CDR3 is TGTGCCTGGAGGACAGGGGGCGGCACTGAAGCTTTCTTT.

This clone was seen only a few times. The chain uses TRBV27 and TRBJ1-1, with a possible D match to TRBD1 (5 bases). The germline CDR1 and CDR2 sequences are MNHEY and SMNVEV (reference sequence). The CDR3 extends over 14 amino acids. The V end lost 3 bases, the J end lost 5 bases, and 13 bases lay between the germline ends. The CDR3 bases are TGTGCCAGCAGTTTTGTACGACCAGGGACTGAAGCTTTCTTT. As protein: CASSFVRPGTEAFF.

This clone was detected once. Germline is not matched at one junction end, which may reflect a read error. This rearrangement joins TRBV6-6 to TRBJ2-5; the match to TRBD1 covers 8 bases. Germline CDR1 reads MNHNY; CDR2 reads SVGAGI (reference sequence). The CDR3 runs 13 residues. CDR3 region: CASLREARGPSDF. The CDR3 region has the DNA TGTGCCAGCCTAAGGGAGGCCAGGGGGCCGTCCGACTTC.

The rearrangement uses TRBV6-4 and TRBJ2-1, with D possibly TRBD1 on 6 matching bases. This CDR3 contains 13 residues. Germline loops: CDR1 MRHNA, CDR2 SNTAGT. The V gene lost 6 bases and the J gene lost 4 bases, with 10 bases spanning the gap. The CDR3 spells CASRGGQYNEQFF. As DNA, the CDR3 is TGTGCCAGCAGAGGAGGACAGTACAATGAGCAGTTCTTC.

The DNA for the CDR3 is TGTGCCAGCAGTTACAGGGGGCGCCGGGAGACCCAGTACTTC. As protein: CASSYRGRRETQYF. The V gene is TRBV6-5, the J gene TRBJ2-5, with 7 nucleotides matching TRBD1. Trimming removed 2 bases from V and 5 bases from J; junction bases left unmatched: 5. This CDR3 is built from 14 residues. Germline loops: CDR1 MNHEY, CDR2 SVGAGI.

V is TRBV19 and J is TRBJ2-1; D is unresolved. V lost 5 bases and J 4 bases, leaving 3 bases between the germline ends. Germline lookup yields CDR1 LNHDA and CDR2 SQIVND (reference sequence). The CDR3 extends over 11 amino acids. The CDR3 DNA reads TGTGCCAGTAGTGAGTACAATGAGCAGTTCTTC. Its translation is CASSEYNEQFF. Full variable domain (remainder filled in from reference TRBV19 and TRBJ2-1): DGGITQSPKYLFRKEGQNVTLSCEQNLNHDAMYWYRQDPGQGLRLIYYSQIVNDFQKGDIAEGYSVSREKKESFPLTVTSAQKNPTAFYLCASSEYNEQFFGPGTRLTVL.

This clone was seen more than once but under ten times. The chain links TRBV5-1 to TRBJ2-7; D is perhaps TRBD1 (6 bases). The CDR3 is 14 residues long. Per germline, CDR1 SGHRS and CDR2 YFSETQ. The V end was cut by 2 bases, the J end by 3 bases, with 12 bases between. Here the CDR3 reads CASSFNGQLYEQYF. The CDR3 DNA sequence: TGCGCCAGCAGCTTCAATGGACAGCTCTACGAGCAGTACTTC. Full variable domain (remainder filled in from reference TRBV5-1 and TRBJ2-7): KAGVTQTPRYLIKTRGQQVTLSCSPISGHRSVSWYQQTPGQGLQFLFEYFSETQRNKGNFPGRFSGRQFSNSRSEMNVSTLELGDSALYLCASSFNGQLYEQYFGPGTRLTVT.

The chain recombines TRBV27 with TRBJ2-7; TRBD2 might be the D (7 bases). The CDR3 extends over 19 amino acids. The germline V gene has CDR1 MNHEY and CDR2 SMNVEV (reference sequence). The V gene lost 4 bases and the J gene lost 3 bases, with 28 bases spanning the gap. CDR3 sequence (DNA): TGTGCCAGCAGTTCCGGCTACGCTAGGAGGGGGGGAGGCCTCTACGAGCAGTACTTC. Translation gives CASSSGYARRGGGLYEQYF.

The V and J genes are TRBV7-9 and TRBJ2-3; a weak D match, TRBD2 (6 bases). V gave up 5 bases and J gave up 3 bases, with 15 bases separating them. Germline V gives CDR1 SEHNR, CDR2 FQNEAQ (reference sequence). The CDR3 sequence is 15 residues long. CDR3 DNA: TGTGCCAGCAGCCCTCCGCTTCGGGGGACAGATACGCAGTATTTT. The encoded protein is CASSPPLRGTDTQYF. The full variable domain, rest sourced from reference TRBV7-9 and TRBJ2-3, is DTGVSQNPRHKITKRGQNVTFRCDPISEHNRLYWYRQTLGQGPEFLTYFQNEAQLEKSRLLSDRFSAERPKGSFSTLEIQRTEQGDSAMYLCASSPPLRGTDTQYFGPGTRLTVL.

The gene calls are TRBV7-8 and TRBJ1-6; a possible D gene is TRBD1 (5 bases). The V gene's germline CDR1 is SGHVS and CDR2 FQNEAQ. This CDR3 has 16 amino acids. V dropped 4 bases and J dropped 10 bases, with 20 bases sitting between them. CDR3 sequence reads: CASSSGVTWGGSPLHF. The CDR3, as DNA: TGTGCCAGCAGCTCGGGGGTTACCTGGGGCGGGTCACCCCTCCACTTT.

The chain couples TRBV7-3 to TRBJ2-5; a weak D match, TRBD1 (5 bases). The germline V and J ends were trimmed by 0 bases and 1 base, with 9 bases remaining between them. The germline gives CDR1 SGHTA, CDR2 FQGTGA. The CDR3 has 15 amino acids. CDR3: CASSLTWGPQETQYF. The CDR3 region has the DNA TGTGCCAGCAGCTTAACCTGGGGCCCCCAAGAGACCCAGTACTTC.

J is TRBJ2-3 and V is TRBV9; D not certain. The CDR3 covers 14 residues. Germline lookup yields CDR1 SGDLS and CDR2 YYNGEE. Between the trimmed V and J ends, which lost 2 bases and 4 bases, there was a span of 11 bases. The CDR3 protein is CASSVQTYADTQYF. The CDR3, as DNA: TGTGCCAGCAGCGTTCAGACTTATGCAGATACGCAGTATTTT.